The entry that follows covers one TCR beta chain sequence. As yet, its antigen is unknown. This specimen belongs to a study of OX40 agonist ivuxolimab in advanced cancers. Study-level background: Ivuxolimab doses were 0.01, 0.1, 0.3, 1.5, 3 or 10 mg/kg every 2 weeks. The diagnoses of dose-escalation patients were hepatocellular carcinoma, melanoma, renal cell or head and neck cancer. Those enrolled were 80% to 85% male, with a mean age of 60 years and ages from 23 to 79.

The data were produced by immunoSEQ multiplex PCR, yet TCRdb's version contains in-frame clones alone and is incomplete. The table includes approximately 100,000 clones, roughly 87% detected once. The germline V gene has CDR1 MNHEY and CDR2 SVGAGI. The CDR3 has 14 amino acids. The J segment lost 4 bases and the V segment lost 6 bases, leaving 1 base of the junction unmatched. Study outcomes and limitations: Fewer expanded clones were found on average in CD4+ than in CD8+ T cells.

This receptor was obtained from an adult with an advanced solid tumor such as melanoma, head and neck, liver or kidney cancer. The starting material was CD4+ or CD8+ T cells sorted from blood, obtained in a trial of the OX40 agonist ivuxolimab. The V gene is TRBV6-5, the J gene TRBJ2-2; TRBD2 matches at 11 bases. The CDR3 reads CASRGTSGTGELFF. CDR3 coding DNA: TGTGCCAGCAGAGGGACTAGCGGCACCGGGGAGCTGTTTTTT.